This T cell receptor beta chain was identified during a study of OX40 agonist ivuxolimab in advanced cancers. Study context: Ivuxolimab, an antibody acting as an agonist of OX40 (CD134), was used to treat patients. Head and neck, renal cell, melanoma or hepatocellular carcinoma were the cancers that dose-escalation patients had. Checkpoint inhibitors had been given previously to 40% of patients.

The V segment lost 1 base and the J segment 1 base; nucleotides outside the gene matches: 2. The CDR3 is made up of 15 amino acids. Germline CDR1 and CDR2: SGHNT and YENEEA. Using immunoSEQ multiplex PCR, the repertoire was profiled, and TCRdb retains in-frame clones only, with some absent. The sample lists 85,000 or so clones; 70% to 90% were seen once. This chain uses TRBV11-3 with TRBJ2-3, with 7 bases that match TRBD2. The sample in question was CD4+ or CD8+ T cells sorted from blood, obtained in a trial of the OX40 agonist ivuxolimab. This TCR was sampled from an adult with an advanced solid tumor such as melanoma, head and neck, liver or kidney cancer. The CDR3 sequence is CASSLGGGRTDTQYF. The CDR3 DNA sequence: TGTGCCAGCAGCTTAGGCGGGGGACGCACAGATACGCAGTATTTT.